A single sample is the source of the 25 T cell receptor beta chains below, sequenced in a study of cytomegalovirus exposure and HLA in healthy donors. PCR amplification relied on 60 Vbeta primers (plus 13 Jbeta primers). Measured with immunoSEQ multiplex PCR; TCRdb has only the in-frame clones, and not every one. Counted here are fewer than 300,000 clones, under 90% occurring once; the ten biggest clones make up more than 0.3%. The sequencing sample was made of PBMCs. The receptors were sampled from a girl aged 2-9 years in good health and CMV-seronegative.

This clone has more than one count but fewer than ten. The genes are TRBV11-3 and TRBJ2-1; possible D gene TRBD2, 5 bases. V shed 6 bases and J shed 2 bases, with 11 bases lying between them. This CDR3 spans 14 amino acids. Germline CDR1 and CDR2: SGHNT and YENEEA. The CDR3, as DNA: TGTGCCAGCAGTTCCGGGGTCACCTACAATGAGCAGTTCTTC. As protein: CASSSGVTYNEQFF.

This chain joins TRBV5-8 and TRBJ2-7; 11 bases line up with TRBD2. Germline CDR1 reads SGHTS; CDR2 reads YDEGEE. This CDR3 has 14 amino acids. With V trimmed by 3 bases and J by 3 bases, 2 bases remained unmatched. CDR3 loop: CASSSLAGGYEQYF. The CDR3 region has the DNA TGTGCCAGCAGCTCTCTAGCGGGAGGCTACGAGCAGTACTTC. Looking up the rest from reference TRBV5-8 and TRBJ2-7 gives the full variable domain: EAGVTQSPTHLIKTRGQQATLRCSPISGHTSVYWYQQALGLGLQFLLWYDEGEERNRGNFPPRFSGRQFPNYSSELNVNALELEDSALYLCASSSLAGGYEQYFGPGTRLTVT.

The genes are TRBV14 and TRBJ2-4, with 11 bases identical to TRBD2. The germline V gene encodes CDR1 SGHDN and CDR2 FVKESK. V gave up 3 bases and J gave up 9 bases; unmatched junction bases: 10. CDR3 length: 16 amino acids. The CDR3 coding sequence is TGTGCCAGCAGCCAGTTCATAGCGGGAGGGCCGGGCATTCAGTACTTC. Its protein product is CASSQFIAGGPGIQYF.

The V and J genes are TRBV9 and TRBJ2-7, with 8 bases identical to TRBD2. Germline-derived CDR1 and CDR2 are SGDLS and YYNGEE. The CDR3 consists of 15 residues. Trimming took 0 bases from V and 3 from J; bases not matched to a gene: 5. CDR3 amino acids: CASSVGAGTSYEQYF. DNA for the CDR3: TGTGCCAGCAGCGTAGGTGCCGGGACTAGCTACGAGCAGTACTTC.

This clone was recorded once. The chain has TRBV28 and TRBJ2-7, with 9 bases matching TRBD1. The CDR3 is 16 residues long. The germline gives CDR1 MDHEN, CDR2 SYDVKM. The trim removed 3 bases at V and 0 bases at J, leaving 6 bases unmatched. The DNA of the CDR3 is TGTGCCAGCAGTTTCCCCCGGGACAGGGTCTCCTACGAGCAGTACTTC. This translates into CASSFPRDRVSYEQYF.

The rearrangement joins TRBV13 to TRBJ1-1; D not certain. The germline CDR1 and CDR2 sequences are PRHDT and FYEKMQ (reference sequence). V lost 4 bases, J lost 5 bases, and 20 bases lay in between. The CDR3 has 16 residues. The CDR3 sequence: CASSSLLQWRRTEAFF. For the CDR3, the DNA is TGTGCCAGCAGCTCCCTACTACAGTGGAGGAGGACTGAAGCTTTCTTT.

The V call is TRBV7-9, the J call TRBJ2-2; the match to TRBD1 covers 9 bases. CDR3 length equals 16 residues. The germline V gene has CDR1 SEHNR and CDR2 FQNEAQ (reference sequence). V lost 1 base to trimming and J lost 3 bases; unmatched junction nucleotides: 3. This CDR3 reads CASSLVRTGDTGELFF. For the CDR3, the DNA is TGTGCCAGCAGCTTAGTCCGGACAGGGGACACCGGGGAGCTGTTTTTT.

The genes are TRBV28 and TRBJ2-7; 8 nucleotides agree with TRBD2. This CDR3 region has 14 residues. CDR1 and CDR2 from the germline V gene are MDHEN and SYDVKM. After removal of 2 bases from V and 1 base from J, the junction contained 1 base not matched to a gene. The CDR3 nucleotides are TGTGCCAGCAGTTTAGCGGGGGGATCCTACGAGCAGTACTTC. Protein product: CASSLAGGSYEQYF.

The CDR3 DNA is TGTGCCAGCAAATTCAGCCCTAGCGGCTACGGTGAGCAGTTCTTC. The encoded protein is CASKFSPSGYGEQFF. The chain recombines TRBV2 with TRBJ2-1; 7 bases agree with TRBD2. The CDR3 has 15 residues. CDR1 and CDR2 from the germline V gene are SNHLY and FYNNEI. V dropped 7 bases and J dropped 9; count of bases not matched to a gene: 15.

The chain employs TRBV18 and TRBJ1-2; 10 bases are shared with TRBD1. The CDR3 extends over 18 amino acids. The J segment lost 4 bases and the V segment lost 1 base, leaving 12 bases of the junction unmatched. Germline values: CDR1 KGHSH, CDR2 LQKENI. The CDR3 loop reads CASSPRGTGAYLIYGYTF. The CDR3 bases are TGTGCCAGCTCACCACGGGGGACAGGGGCCTATTTGATCTATGGCTACACCTTC.

The chain recombines TRBV14 with TRBJ2-1; weak D call: TRBD2 (6 bases). The CDR3 is made up of 16 amino acids. Trimming removed 1 base at V and 3 bases at J, with 13 bases between. The germline V gene encodes CDR1 SGHDN and CDR2 FVKESK. The CDR3 protein is CASSQGDSGYYNEQFF. CDR3 nucleotides: TGTGCCAGCAGCCAAGGGGATAGCGGATACTACAATGAGCAGTTCTTC.

The chain joins TRBV18 to TRBJ2-7; 8 bases are a match to TRBD1. Trimming took 3 bases from V and 5 from J; bases not matched to a gene: 3. Germline loops: CDR1 KGHSH, CDR2 LQKENI. CDR3 length: 13 residues. The CDR3 DNA reads TGTGCCAGCTCACCCTCAGGGGGCAACGAGCAGTACTTC. This translates into CASSPSGGNEQYF.

This clone was counted only a few times. The V call is TRBV5-6, the J call TRBJ1-2; 7 bases line up with TRBD1. The germline gives CDR1 SGHDT, CDR2 YYEEEE. The CDR3 covers 12 residues. Germline trimming cut 4 bases from V and 12 bases from J; bases unmatched to any gene: 9. The chain's CDR3 is CASSAGTAKNTF. In nucleotides, the CDR3 is TGTGCCAGCAGCGCGGGGACAGCGAAAAACACCTTC.

J is TRBJ1-6 and V is TRBV6-6, with D perhaps matching TRBD1 (5 bases). Germline CDR1 MNHNY, CDR2 SVGAGI (reference sequence). The CDR3 is made up of 14 amino acids. V was shortened by 6 bases and J by 7 bases, with 13 bases between the two germline ends. CDR3 sequence reads: CASSRTRVNSPLHF. CDR3 nucleotides: TGTGCCAGCAGCCGAACCAGGGTCAATTCACCCCTCCACTTT.

This clone was picked up one time. CDR3 nucleotides: TGTGCCAGCAGGGAGAAGACAGGGGGCCCGTACGAGCAGTACTTC. Translating gives CASREKTGGPYEQYF. The chain has TRBV2 and TRBJ2-7, with 10 bases identical to TRBD1. Germline V gene sequence: CDR1 SNHLY, CDR2 FYNNEI. Trimming removed 6 bases from V and 4 bases from J; junction bases left unmatched: 9. The CDR3 is made up of 15 amino acids.

This chain connects TRBV19 to TRBJ1-6; 7 bases match TRBD1. Germline V gene lookup returns CDR1 LNHDA and CDR2 SQIVND (reference sequence). With 3 bases clipped from V and 7 bases from J, the junction kept 12 bases outside the gene matches. The CDR3 contains 17 residues. CDR3 amino acids: CASSMIYGVQGNSPLHF. In DNA, the CDR3 is TGTGCCAGTAGTATGATATATGGGGTACAGGGGAATTCACCCCTCCACTTT.

This chain joins TRBV28 and TRBJ1-5, with TRBD1 identical over 7 bases. Germline CDR1 reads MDHEN; CDR2 reads SYDVKM. Trimming removed 3 bases from V and 3 bases from J; junction bases left unmatched: 5. The CDR3 covers 15 residues. The CDR3 nucleotides read TGTGCCAGCAGTTTGGTCAGGGGGGTCAATCAGCCCCAGCATTTT. Amino acid sequence: CASSLVRGVNQPQHF.

The V and J genes are TRBV7-9 and TRBJ1-1; unclear D gene. In germline, CDR1 is SEHNR, CDR2 FQNEAQ (reference sequence). V was trimmed by 4 bases and J by 1 base, leaving 13 bases between them. The CDR3 has 15 residues. The CDR3 region is CASSSVLDSNTEAFF. The CDR3 DNA reads as TGTGCCAGCAGCTCCGTTTTGGACTCGAACACTGAAGCTTTCTTT.

This clone was detected once. The chain is built from TRBV27 and TRBJ2-1; 7 nucleotides line up with TRBD2. The CDR3 is 11 amino acids. The trim removed 2 bases at V and 15 bases at J, leaving 4 bases unmatched. Germline CDR1 MNHEY, CDR2 SMNVEV (reference sequence). CDR3 bases: TGTGCCAGCAGTTTAGGCGGGAGAGTGTTCTTC. This sequence encodes CASSLGGRVFF.

The chain links TRBV9 to TRBJ1-1, with TRBD1 matching 10 bases. CDR3 length equals 16 residues. V shed 3 bases and J 5 bases; nucleotides not matched to a gene: 10. CDR1 is SGDLS and CDR2 is YYNGEE in the germline V gene. The CDR3 spells CASSGRRGTGVTEAFF. The CDR3 coding sequence is TGTGCCAGCAGCGGAAGACGCGGGACAGGGGTTACTGAAGCTTTCTTT.

The V and J genes are TRBV27 and TRBJ1-1, with a tentative D call TRBD1 (5 bases). The CDR3 length is 14 residues. Trimming removed 3 bases from V and 5 bases from J, with 13 bases in between. The germline V gene encodes CDR1 MNHEY and CDR2 SMNVEV (reference sequence). The CDR3 region is CASSLEGTRTEAFF. The CDR3 bases are TGTGCCAGCAGTTTGGAAGGGACTCGAACTGAAGCTTTCTTT.

This clone was detected a few times. This chain connects TRBV9 to TRBJ1-4; tentatively, D is TRBD1 (5 bases). The germline V and J ends were trimmed by 1 base and 8 bases, with 12 bases remaining between them. The CDR3 is made up of 14 amino acids. Germline V lookup: CDR1 SGDLS, CDR2 YYNGEE. Here the CDR3 DNA reads TGTGCCAGCAGCGTATCAGGGTTCGGGGAAAAACTGTTTTTT. This codes for CASSVSGFGEKLFF.

The genes are TRBV9 and TRBJ2-2, with 10 bases aligning to TRBD2. Germline V gene lookup returns CDR1 SGDLS and CDR2 YYNGEE. This CDR3 is 16 amino acids long. J lost 5 bases, V lost 0 bases, and 4 bases had no gene match. The CDR3 spells CASSVESGGVTGELFF. The CDR3 bases are TGTGCCAGCAGCGTAGAGAGCGGGGGGGTAACCGGGGAGCTGTTTTTT.

The chain joins TRBV28 to TRBJ1-3; D remains ambiguous. The CDR3 has 15 amino acids. Between the trimmed V and J ends, which lost 6 bases and 0 bases, there was a span of 12 bases. Germline loops: CDR1 MDHEN, CDR2 SYDVKM. In DNA, the CDR3 is TGTGCCAGCAGGCAATCAGCGAACTCTGGAAACACCATATATTTT. Translated: CASRQSANSGNTIYF.

V is TRBV5-4 and J is TRBJ1-1; D is unclear. Germline CDR1 reads SGHNT; CDR2 reads YYREEE (reference sequence). Trimming pared 2 bases from V and 0 bases from J, leaving 8 bases between. CDR3 length equals 14 residues. The DNA for the CDR3 is TGTGCCAGCAGCTTCGGGGTTCTGAACACTGAAGCTTTCTTT. Protein sequence: CASSFGVLNTEAFF. The entire variable domain, with the rest obtained from reference TRBV5-4 and TRBJ1-1, is as follows: ETGVTQSPTHLIKTRGQQVTLRCSSQSGHNTVSWYQQALGQGPQFIFQYYREEENGRGNFPPRFSGLQFPNYSSELNVNALELDDSALYLCASSFGVLNTEAFFGQGTRLTVV.